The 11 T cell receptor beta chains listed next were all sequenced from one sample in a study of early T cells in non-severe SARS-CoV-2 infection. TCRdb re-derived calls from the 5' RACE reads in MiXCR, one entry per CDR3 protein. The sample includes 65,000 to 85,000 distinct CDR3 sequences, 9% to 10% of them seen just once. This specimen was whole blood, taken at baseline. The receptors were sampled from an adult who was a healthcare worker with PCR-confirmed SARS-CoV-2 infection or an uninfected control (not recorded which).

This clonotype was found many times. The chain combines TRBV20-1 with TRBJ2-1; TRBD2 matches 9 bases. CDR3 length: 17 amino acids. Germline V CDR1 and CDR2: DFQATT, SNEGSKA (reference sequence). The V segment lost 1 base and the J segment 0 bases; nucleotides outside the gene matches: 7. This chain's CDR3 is CSARAREGRSSYNEQFF. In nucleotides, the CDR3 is TGCAGTGCTAGAGCGCGGGAGGGCCGGAGCTCCTACAATGAGCAGTTCTTC.

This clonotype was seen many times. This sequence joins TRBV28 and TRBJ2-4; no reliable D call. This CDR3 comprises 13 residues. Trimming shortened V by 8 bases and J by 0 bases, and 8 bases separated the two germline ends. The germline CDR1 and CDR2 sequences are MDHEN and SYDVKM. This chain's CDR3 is CASGLPAKNIQYF. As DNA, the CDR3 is TGTGCCAGCGGGCTGCCAGCCAAAAACATTCAGTACTTC.

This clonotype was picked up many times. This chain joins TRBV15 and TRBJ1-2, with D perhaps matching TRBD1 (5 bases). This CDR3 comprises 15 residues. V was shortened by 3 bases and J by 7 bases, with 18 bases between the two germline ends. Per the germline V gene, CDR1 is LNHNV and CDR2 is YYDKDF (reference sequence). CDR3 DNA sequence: TGTGCCACCAGCAGGCACATACGCCAGGGCGGTGGCTACACCTTC. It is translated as CATSRHIRQGGGYTF.

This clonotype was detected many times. CDR3 DNA: TGTGCCTGGAGTAATAGCGGAAACTCCTACAATGAGCAGTTCTTC. Translation: CAWSNSGNSYNEQFF. V usage is TRBV30 and J usage is TRBJ2-1, with D perhaps matching TRBD2 (6 bases). The CDR3 sequence is 15 residues long. Germline values: CDR1 GTSNPN, CDR2 SVGIG (reference sequence). V shed 2 bases and J shed 0 bases, with 11 bases lying between them.

The CDR3 reads CASSLSGRAGQYF. CDR3 DNA sequence: TGTGCCAGCAGTTTATCGGGCAGGGCGGGCCAGTACTTC. The chain employs TRBV27 and TRBJ2-5; D is tentatively TRBD1 or TRBD2 (5 bases each). Looked up from germline, CDR1 is MNHEY and CDR2 is SMNVEV (reference sequence). CDR3 length: 13 residues. Trimming took 0 bases from V and 10 from J, leaving 12 bases between them.

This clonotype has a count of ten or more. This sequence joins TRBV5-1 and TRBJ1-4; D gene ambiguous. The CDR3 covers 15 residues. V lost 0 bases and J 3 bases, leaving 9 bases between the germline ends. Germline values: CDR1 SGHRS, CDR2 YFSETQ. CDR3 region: CASSLEGRPNEKLFF. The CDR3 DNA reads TGCGCCAGCAGCTTGGAAGGGCGCCCTAATGAAAAACTGTTTTTT.

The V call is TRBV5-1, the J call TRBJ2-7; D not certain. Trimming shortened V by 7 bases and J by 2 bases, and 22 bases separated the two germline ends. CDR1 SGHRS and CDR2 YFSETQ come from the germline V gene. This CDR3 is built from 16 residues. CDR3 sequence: CASRGRSSTLAYEQYF. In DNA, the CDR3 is TGCGCCAGCCGAGGCAGAAGTTCGACCTTGGCCTACGAGCAGTACTTC.

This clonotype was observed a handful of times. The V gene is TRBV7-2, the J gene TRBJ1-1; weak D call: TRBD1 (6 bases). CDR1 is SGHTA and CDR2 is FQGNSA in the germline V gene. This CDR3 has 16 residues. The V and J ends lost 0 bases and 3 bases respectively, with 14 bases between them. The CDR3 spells CASSLALGGGHTEAFF. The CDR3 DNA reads TGTGCCAGCAGCTTAGCGCTCGGGGGCGGTCACACTGAAGCTTTCTTT.

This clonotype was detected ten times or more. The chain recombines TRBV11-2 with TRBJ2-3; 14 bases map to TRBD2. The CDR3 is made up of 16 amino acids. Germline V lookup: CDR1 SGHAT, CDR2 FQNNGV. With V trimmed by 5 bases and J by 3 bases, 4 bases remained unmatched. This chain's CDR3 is CASSPRLAGGTDTQYF. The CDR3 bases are TGTGCCAGCAGCCCCCGACTAGCGGGAGGGACAGATACGCAGTATTTT.

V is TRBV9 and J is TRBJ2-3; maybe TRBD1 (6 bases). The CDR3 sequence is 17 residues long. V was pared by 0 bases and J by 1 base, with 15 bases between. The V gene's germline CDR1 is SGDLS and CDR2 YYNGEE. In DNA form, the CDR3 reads TGTGCCAGCAGCGTAGCCAACACAGGGTTCGGCACAGATACGCAGTATTTT. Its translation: CASSVANTGFGTDTQYF.

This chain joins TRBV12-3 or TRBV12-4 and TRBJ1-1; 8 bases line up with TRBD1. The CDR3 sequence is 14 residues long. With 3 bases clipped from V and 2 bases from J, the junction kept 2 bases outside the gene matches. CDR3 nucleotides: TGTGCCAGCAGTTTGACAGGGGATAACACTGAAGCTTTCTTT. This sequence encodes CASSLTGDNTEAFF.